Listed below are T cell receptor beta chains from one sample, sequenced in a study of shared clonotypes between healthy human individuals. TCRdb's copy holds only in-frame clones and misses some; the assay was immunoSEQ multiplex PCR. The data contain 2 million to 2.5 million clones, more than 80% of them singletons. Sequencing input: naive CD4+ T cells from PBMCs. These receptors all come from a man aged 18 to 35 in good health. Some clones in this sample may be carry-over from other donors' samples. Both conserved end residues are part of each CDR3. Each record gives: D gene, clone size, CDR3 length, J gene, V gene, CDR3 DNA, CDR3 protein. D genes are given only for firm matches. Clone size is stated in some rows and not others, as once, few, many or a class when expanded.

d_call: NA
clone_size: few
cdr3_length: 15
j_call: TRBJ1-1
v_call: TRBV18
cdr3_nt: TGTGCCAGCTCACCACCGGGGGGGTTGCGAACTGAAGCTTTCTTT
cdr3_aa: CASSPPGGLRTEAFF

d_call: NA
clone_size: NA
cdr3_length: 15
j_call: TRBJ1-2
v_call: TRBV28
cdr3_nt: TGTGCCAGCAGCTCGGACGGCGAACTTAACTATGGCTACACCTTC
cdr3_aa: CASSSDGELNYGYTF

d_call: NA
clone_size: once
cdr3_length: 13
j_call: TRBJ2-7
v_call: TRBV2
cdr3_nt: TGTGCCCCCTGGCCGGACGGACCATACGAGCAGTACTTC
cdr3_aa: CAPWPDGPYEQYF

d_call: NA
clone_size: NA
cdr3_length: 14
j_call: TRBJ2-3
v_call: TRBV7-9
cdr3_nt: TGTGCCAGCAGCTTAAGAGAAGGCACAGATACGCAGTATTTT
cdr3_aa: CASSLREGTDTQYF

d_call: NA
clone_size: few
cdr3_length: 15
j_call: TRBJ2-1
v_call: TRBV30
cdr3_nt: TGTGCCTGGAGCCCCCTTACTCTGTCCTACAATGAGCAGTTCTTC
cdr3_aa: CAWSPLTLSYNEQFF

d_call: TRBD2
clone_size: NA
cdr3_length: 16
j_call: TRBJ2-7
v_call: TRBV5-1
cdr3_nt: TGCGCCAGCAGCTTGGCCGTGGGAGGGCCTAAGTACGAGCAGTACTTC
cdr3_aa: CASSLAVGGPKYEQYF

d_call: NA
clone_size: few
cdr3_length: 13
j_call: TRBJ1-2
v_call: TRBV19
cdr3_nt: TGTGCCAGTAGTATTGCGGGGGCTGGTGGCTACACCTTC
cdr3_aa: CASSIAGAGGYTF

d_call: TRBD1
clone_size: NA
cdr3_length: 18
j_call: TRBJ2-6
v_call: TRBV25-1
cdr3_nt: TGTGCCAGCAGTGGAAGACAGGGGTCGAGCTCTGGGGCCAACGTCCTGACTTTC
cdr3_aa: CASSGRQGSSSGANVLTF

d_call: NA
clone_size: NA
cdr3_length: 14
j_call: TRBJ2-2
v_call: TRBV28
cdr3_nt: TGTGCCAGCGACGGGTATCCGAACACCGGGGAGCTGTTTTTT
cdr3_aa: CASDGYPNTGELFF

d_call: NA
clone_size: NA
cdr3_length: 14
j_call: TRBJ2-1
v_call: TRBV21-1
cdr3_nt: TGTGCCAGCAGCGTCCGGGACCAAGCCAATGAGCAGTTCTTC
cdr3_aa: CASSVRDQANEQFF

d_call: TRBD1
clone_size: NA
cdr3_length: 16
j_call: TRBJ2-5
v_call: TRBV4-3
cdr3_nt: TGCGCCAGCAGCCAAGGACAGGGGGCGATGGGAGAGACCCAGTACTTC
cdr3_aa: CASSQGQGAMGETQYF

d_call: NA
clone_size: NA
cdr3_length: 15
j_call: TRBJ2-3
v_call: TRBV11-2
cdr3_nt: TGTGCCAGCAGCGGTATCGGGGGCAGCACAGATACGCAGTATTTT
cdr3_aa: CASSGIGGSTDTQYF

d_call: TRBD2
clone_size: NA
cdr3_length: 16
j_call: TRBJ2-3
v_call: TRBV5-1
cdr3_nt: TGCGCCAGCAGTGAGGGCGGACCGGGAGGTGCAGATACGCAGTATTTT
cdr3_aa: CASSEGGPGGADTQYF

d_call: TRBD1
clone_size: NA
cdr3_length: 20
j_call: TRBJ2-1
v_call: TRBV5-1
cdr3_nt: TGCGCCAGCAGCCCCCGACAGGGCCTAGCAGATATGAGCTCCTACAATGAGCAGTTCTTC
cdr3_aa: CASSPRQGLADMSSYNEQFF

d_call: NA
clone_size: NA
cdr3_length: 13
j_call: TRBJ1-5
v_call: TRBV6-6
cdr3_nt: TGTGCCAGCAGTCAGGACAGTCGTCAGCCCCAGCATTTT
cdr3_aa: CASSQDSRQPQHF

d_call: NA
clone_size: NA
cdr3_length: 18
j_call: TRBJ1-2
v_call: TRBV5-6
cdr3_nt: TGTGCCAGCAGCTTGGTTTCTCGGGAGGCAAGGGGGAACTATGGCTACACCTTC
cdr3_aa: CASSLVSREARGNYGYTF

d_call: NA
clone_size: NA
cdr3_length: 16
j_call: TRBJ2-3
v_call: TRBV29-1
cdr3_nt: TGCAGCGTTGAAGACGGTAGGGCAGGGAGCACAGATACGCAGTATTTT
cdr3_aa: CSVEDGRAGSTDTQYF

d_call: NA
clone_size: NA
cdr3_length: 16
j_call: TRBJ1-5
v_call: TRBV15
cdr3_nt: TGTGCCACCAGCAGAGATCCGAGGCACCCGGATCAGCCCCAGCATTTT
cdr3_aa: CATSRDPRHPDQPQHF

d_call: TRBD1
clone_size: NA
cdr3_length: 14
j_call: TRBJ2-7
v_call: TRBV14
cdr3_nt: TGTGCCAGCAGCCTCGGGGGACAGGGGAACGAGCAGTACTTC
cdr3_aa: CASSLGGQGNEQYF

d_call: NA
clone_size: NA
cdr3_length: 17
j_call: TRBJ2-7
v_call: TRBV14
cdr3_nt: TGTGCCAGCAGCCAAGGAGGATCGACACGATTCCCCTACGAGCAGTACTTC
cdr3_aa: CASSQGGSTRFPYEQYF

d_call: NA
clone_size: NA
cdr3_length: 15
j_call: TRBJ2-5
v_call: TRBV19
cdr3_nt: TGTGCCAGTCAACAAATACTTAGACTGGGTGAGACCCAGTACTTC
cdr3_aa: CASQQILRLGETQYF

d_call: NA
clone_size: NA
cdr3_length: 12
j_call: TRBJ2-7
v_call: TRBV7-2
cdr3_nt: TGTGCCAGCAGCTTAAGAGCTTACGAGCAGTACTTC
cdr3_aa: CASSLRAYEQYF

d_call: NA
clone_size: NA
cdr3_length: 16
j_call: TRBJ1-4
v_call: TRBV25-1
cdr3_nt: TGTGCCAGCAGTACAGGGTTGGCAGCAACTAATGAAGAACTGTTTTTT
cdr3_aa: CASSTGLAATNEELFF

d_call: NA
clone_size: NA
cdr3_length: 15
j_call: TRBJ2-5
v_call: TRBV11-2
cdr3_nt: TGTGCCAGCAGCTTAGCCCTTGGCGGACAAGAGACCCAGTACTTC
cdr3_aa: CASSLALGGQETQYF

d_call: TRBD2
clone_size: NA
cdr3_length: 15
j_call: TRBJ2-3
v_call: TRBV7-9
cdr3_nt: TGTGCCAGCGGTGCGACTAGCGGGAGTCGAGATACGCAGTATTTT
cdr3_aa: CASGATSGSRDTQYF

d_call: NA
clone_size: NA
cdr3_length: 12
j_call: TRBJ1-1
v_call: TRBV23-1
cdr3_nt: TGCGCCAGCAGTCAATCGAGGTCCGAAGCTTTCTTT
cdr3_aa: CASSQSRSEAFF

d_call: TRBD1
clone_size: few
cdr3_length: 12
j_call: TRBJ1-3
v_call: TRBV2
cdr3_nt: TGTGCCAGCAGTGGAACAGGGGACACCATATATTTT
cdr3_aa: CASSGTGDTIYF

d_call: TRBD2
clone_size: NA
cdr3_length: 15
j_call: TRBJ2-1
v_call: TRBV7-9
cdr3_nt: TGTGCCAGCAGCCGCGGACTAGCGGGAGACAATGAGCAGTTCTTC
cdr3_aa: CASSRGLAGDNEQFF

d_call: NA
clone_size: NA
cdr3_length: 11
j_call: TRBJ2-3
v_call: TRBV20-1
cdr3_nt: TGCAGTAGACGTAGCACAGATACGCAGTATTTT
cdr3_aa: CSRRSTDTQYF

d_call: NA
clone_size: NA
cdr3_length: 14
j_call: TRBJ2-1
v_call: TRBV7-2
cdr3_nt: TGTGCCAGCAGCTTAGAACGGTACTACAATGAGCAGTTCTTC
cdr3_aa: CASSLERYYNEQFF

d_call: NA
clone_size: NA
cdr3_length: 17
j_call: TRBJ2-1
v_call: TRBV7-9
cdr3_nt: TGTGCCAGCAGCTCCCCTACCGGTGGGAACTCCTACAATGAGCAGTTCTTC
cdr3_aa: CASSSPTGGNSYNEQFF

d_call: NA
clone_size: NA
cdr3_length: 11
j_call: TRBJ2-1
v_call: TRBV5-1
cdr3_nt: TGCGCCAGCAGCTTGGTGAGTGAGCAGTTCTTC
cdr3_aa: CASSLVSEQFF

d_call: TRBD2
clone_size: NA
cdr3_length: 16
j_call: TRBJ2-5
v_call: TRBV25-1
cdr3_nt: TGTGCCAGCAGTGAGTCACCGGGACTAGCGGCGGAGACCCAGTACTTC
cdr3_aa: CASSESPGLAAETQYF

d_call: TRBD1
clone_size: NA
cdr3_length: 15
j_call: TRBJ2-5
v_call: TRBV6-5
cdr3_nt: TGTGCCAGCAGCTCCCGGGACAGGGGGAGCGAGACCCAGTACTTC
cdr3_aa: CASSSRDRGSETQYF

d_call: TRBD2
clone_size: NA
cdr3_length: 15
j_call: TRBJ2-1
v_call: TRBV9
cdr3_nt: TGTGCCAGCAGCCCCCAGGCGGGAGGGTTCAATGAGCAGTTCTTC
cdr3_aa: CASSPQAGGFNEQFF

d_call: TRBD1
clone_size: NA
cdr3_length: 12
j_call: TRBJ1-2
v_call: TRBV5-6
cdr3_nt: TGTGCCAGCAGCTTGCGGCGTACAGGGGACACCTTC
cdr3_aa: CASSLRRTGDTF

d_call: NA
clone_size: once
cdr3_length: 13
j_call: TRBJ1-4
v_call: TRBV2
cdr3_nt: TGTGCCAGCACAGTGATTGTATCTGAAAAACTGTTTTTT
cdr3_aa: CASTVIVSEKLFF

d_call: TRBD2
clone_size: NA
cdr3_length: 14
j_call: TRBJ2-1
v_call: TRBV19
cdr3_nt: TGTGCCAGTAGTATATACGGGAGGGCGGCTGAGCAGTTCTTC
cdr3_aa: CASSIYGRAAEQFF

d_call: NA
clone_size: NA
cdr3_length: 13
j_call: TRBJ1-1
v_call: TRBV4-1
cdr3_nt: TGCGCCAGCAGCCAGAGAGACAGATCTGAAGCTTTCTTT
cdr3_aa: CASSQRDRSEAFF

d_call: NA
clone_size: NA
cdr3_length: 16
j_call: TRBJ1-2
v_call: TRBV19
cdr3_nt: TGTGCCAGTAGTATAGGTGGCTCGGACAGACACTATGGCTACACCTTC
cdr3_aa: CASSIGGSDRHYGYTF

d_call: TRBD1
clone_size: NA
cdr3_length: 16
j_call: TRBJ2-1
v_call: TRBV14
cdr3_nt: TGTGCCAGCAGCCCGAACCGGGACAGAGGATACAATGAGCAGTTCTTC
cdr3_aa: CASSPNRDRGYNEQFF

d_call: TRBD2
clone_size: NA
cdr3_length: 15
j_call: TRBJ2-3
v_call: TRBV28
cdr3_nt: TGTGCCAGCAGTTTATATCTAGCGGGGCCAGATACGCAGTATTTT
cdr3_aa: CASSLYLAGPDTQYF

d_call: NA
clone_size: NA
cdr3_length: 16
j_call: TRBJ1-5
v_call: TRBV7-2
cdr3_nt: TGTGCCAGCAGCCCTAAGGGCAAGTATAGCAATCAGCCCCAGCATTTT
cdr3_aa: CASSPKGKYSNQPQHF

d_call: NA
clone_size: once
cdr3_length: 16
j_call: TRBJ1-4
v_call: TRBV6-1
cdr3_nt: TGTGCCAGCAGTGAAGGAGGACCCTCTGGGAATGAAAAACTGTTTTTT
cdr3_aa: CASSEGGPSGNEKLFF

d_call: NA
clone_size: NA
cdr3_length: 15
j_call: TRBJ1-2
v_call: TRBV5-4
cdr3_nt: TGTGCCAGCACCACCCACACCCGGGGCAACTATGGCTACACCTTC
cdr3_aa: CASTTHTRGNYGYTF

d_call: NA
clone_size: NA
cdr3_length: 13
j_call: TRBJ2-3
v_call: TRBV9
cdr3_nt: TGTGCCAGCAGCGTGAGTAGCACAGATACGCAGTATTTT
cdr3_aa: CASSVSSTDTQYF

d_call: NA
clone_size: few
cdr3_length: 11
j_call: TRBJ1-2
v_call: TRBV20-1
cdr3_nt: TGCAGTGCAACGGGACTTAATGGCTACACCTTC
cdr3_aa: CSATGLNGYTF

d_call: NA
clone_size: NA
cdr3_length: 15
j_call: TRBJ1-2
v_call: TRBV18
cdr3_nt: TGTGCCAGCTCACCACTTCATGAACAGAACTATGGCTACACCTTC
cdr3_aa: CASSPLHEQNYGYTF

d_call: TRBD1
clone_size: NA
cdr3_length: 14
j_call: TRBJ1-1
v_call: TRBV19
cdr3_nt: TGTGCCAGTATAGAGGGGGCGCGTTTTACTGAAGCTTTCTTT
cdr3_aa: CASIEGARFTEAFF

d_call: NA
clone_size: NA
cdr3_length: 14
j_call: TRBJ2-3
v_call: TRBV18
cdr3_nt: TGTGCCAGCTCACCAAGCGACCGCTTAACTACGCAGTATTTT
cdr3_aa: CASSPSDRLTTQYF

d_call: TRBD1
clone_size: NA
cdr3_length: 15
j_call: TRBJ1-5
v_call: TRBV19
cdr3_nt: TGTGCCAGTAGTAGACAGGGTGTCGACAATCAGCCCCAGCATTTT
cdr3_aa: CASSRQGVDNQPQHF

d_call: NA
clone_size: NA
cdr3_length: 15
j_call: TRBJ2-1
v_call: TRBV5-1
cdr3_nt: TGCGCCAGCAGCTTGCTGGGAGACGCCTACAATGAGCAGTTCTTC
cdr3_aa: CASSLLGDAYNEQFF

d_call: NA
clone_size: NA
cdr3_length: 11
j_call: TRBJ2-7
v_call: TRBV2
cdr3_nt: TGTGCCAGCAGCGAATACTACGAGCAGTACTTC
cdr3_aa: CASSEYYEQYF

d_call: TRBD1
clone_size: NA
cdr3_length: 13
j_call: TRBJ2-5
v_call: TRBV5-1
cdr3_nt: TGCGCCAGCGGTCGGGACAGCCAAGAGACCCAGTACTTC
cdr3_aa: CASGRDSQETQYF

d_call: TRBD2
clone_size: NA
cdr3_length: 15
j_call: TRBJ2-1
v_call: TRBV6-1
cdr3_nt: TGTGCCAGCAGTCAAAACGGGGGGGACGACAATGAGCAGTTCTTC
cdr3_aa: CASSQNGGDDNEQFF

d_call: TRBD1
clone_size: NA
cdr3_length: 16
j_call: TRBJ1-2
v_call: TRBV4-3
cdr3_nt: TGCGCCAGCAGCCAGATGGGACAGAGGGATCTCTATGGCTACACCTTC
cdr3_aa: CASSQMGQRDLYGYTF

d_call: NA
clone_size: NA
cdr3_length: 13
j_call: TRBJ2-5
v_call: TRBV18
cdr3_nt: TGTGCCAGCTCACCGGGGGCCGGCGAGACCCAGTACTTC
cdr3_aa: CASSPGAGETQYF

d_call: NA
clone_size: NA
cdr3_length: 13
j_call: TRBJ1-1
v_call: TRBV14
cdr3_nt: TGTGCCAGCAGCCAGCGGGGAAGAGGTGAAGCTTTCTTT
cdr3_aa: CASSQRGRGEAFF

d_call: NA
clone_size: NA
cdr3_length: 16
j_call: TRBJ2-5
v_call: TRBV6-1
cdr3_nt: TGTGCCAGCAGTGGGAAAAGGGGGTACTACCAAGAGACCCAGTACTTC
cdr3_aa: CASSGKRGYYQETQYF